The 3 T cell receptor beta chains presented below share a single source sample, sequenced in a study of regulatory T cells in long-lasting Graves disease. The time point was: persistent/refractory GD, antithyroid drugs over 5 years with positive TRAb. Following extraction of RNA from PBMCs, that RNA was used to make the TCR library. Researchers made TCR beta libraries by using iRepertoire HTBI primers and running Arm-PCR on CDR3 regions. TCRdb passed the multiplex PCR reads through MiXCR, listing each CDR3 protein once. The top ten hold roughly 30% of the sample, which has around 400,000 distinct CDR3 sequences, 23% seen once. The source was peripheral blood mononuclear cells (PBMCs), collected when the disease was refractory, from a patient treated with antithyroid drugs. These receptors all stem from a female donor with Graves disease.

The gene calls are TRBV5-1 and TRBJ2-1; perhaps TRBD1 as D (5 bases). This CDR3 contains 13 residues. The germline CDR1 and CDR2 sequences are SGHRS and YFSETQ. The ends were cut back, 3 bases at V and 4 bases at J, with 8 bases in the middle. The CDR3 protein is CASSSQEYNEQFF. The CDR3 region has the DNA TGCGCCAGCAGCTCACAGGAGTACAATGAGCAGTTCTTC. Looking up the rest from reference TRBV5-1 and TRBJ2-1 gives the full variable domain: KAGVTQTPRYLIKTRGQQVTLSCSPISGHRSVSWYQQTPGQGLQFLFEYFSETQRNKGNFPGRFSGRQFSNSRSEMNVSTLELGDSALYLCASSSQEYNEQFFGPGTRLTVL.

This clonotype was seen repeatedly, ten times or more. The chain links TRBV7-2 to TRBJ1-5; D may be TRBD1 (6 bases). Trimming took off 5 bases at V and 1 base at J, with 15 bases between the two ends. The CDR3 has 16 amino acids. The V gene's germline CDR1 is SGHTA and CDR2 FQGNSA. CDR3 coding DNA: TGTGCCAGCAGCGAGAGGGGGGTAGGGAGCAATCAGCCCCAGCATTTT. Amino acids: CASSERGVGSNQPQHF.

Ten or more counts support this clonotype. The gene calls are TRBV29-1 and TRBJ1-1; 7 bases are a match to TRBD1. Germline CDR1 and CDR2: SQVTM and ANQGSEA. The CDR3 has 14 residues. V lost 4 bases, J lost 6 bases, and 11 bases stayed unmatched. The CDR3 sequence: CSVASFVGQAEAFF. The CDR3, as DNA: TGCAGCGTTGCCTCCTTTGTAGGACAGGCTGAAGCTTTCTTT.